What follows are 25 T cell receptor beta chains derived from one specimen sequenced in a study of technical replicates of blood from a handful of donors. Profiling relied on immunoSEQ multiplex PCR, and the TCRdb table lists in-frame clones only, not all of them. There are some 74,000 clones in the sample; approximately 92% occur only once, and about 0.35% lies in the top ten. The sequencing sample was made of T cells isolated from PBMCs. The receptors derive from a human donor in good health.

The CDR3 DNA reads as TGCGCCAGCAGCCCTTGGGGCGGAGGGGTGGCAGATACGCAGTATTTT. This encodes CASSPWGGGVADTQYF. The rearrangement links TRBV4-1 to TRBJ2-3, with a weak D call TRBD2 (6 bases). V was pared by 4 bases and J by 4 bases, with 18 bases between. Germline V gene sequence: CDR1 MGHRA, CDR2 YSYEKL. The CDR3 totals 16 residues.

The chain recombines TRBV19 with TRBJ1-5; 7 bases are shared with TRBD1. Germline CDR1 and CDR2: LNHDA and SQIVND (reference sequence). This CDR3 is 15 amino acids long. V dropped 5 bases and J dropped 7; count of bases not matched to a gene: 11. Written as DNA, the CDR3 is TGTGCCAGTAGTTTCGGGACAGATGGGCGACAGCCCCAGCATTTT. Amino acid sequence: CASSFGTDGRQPQHF.

The chain employs TRBV30 and TRBJ2-7; possible D gene TRBD1, 6 bases. The germline V and J ends were trimmed by 2 bases and 6 bases, with 14 bases remaining between them. The germline V gene has CDR1 GTSNPN and CDR2 SVGIG (reference sequence). There are 13 residues in the CDR3. The CDR3 DNA reads as TGTGCCTGGAGTCAAACACAGGGCACCGAGCAGTACTTC. The encoded protein is CAWSQTQGTEQYF.

The sample holds one count of this clone. V and J are TRBV4-1 and TRBJ1-1; 7 nucleotides align to TRBD1. The V gene end was trimmed by 3 bases and the J gene end by 10 bases; junction bases not matched to a gene: 8. CDR1 is MGHRA and CDR2 is YSYEKL in the germline V gene. CDR3 length equals 13 residues. The CDR3 sequence is CASSQTGWAGAFF. As DNA, the CDR3 is TGCGCCAGCAGCCAGACAGGGTGGGCAGGAGCTTTCTTT.

The gene calls are TRBV5-8 and TRBJ2-6; D might be TRBD1 (5 bases). From germline, CDR1 is SGHTS and CDR2 YDEGEE. The CDR3 is made up of 18 amino acids. Trimming shortened V by 1 base and J by 4 bases, and 18 bases separated the two germline ends. CDR3 sequence reads: CASSLFPGLPSGANVLTF. CDR3 sequence (DNA): TGTGCCAGCAGCTTGTTTCCAGGGCTACCTTCCGGGGCCAACGTCCTGACTTTC.

This chain joins TRBV11-2 and TRBJ2-2; D is unresolved. The CDR3 loop spans 12 amino acids. V was cut by 3 bases and J by 8 bases, with 7 bases left in between. Looked up from germline, CDR1 is SGHAT and CDR2 is FQNNGV. The DNA for the CDR3 is TGTGCCAGCAGCTTTACTTCAGGGGAGCTGTTTTTT. The encoded protein is CASSFTSGELFF.

V and J are TRBV7-3 and TRBJ2-1; weak D call: TRBD2 (6 bases). The germline V gene has CDR1 SGHTA and CDR2 FQGTGA. Trimming left V 6 bases short and J 8 bases short, with 20 bases between. The CDR3 is made up of 15 amino acids. The CDR3 DNA reads TGTGCCAGCAGTCGTCAGCGGGCCGTCTCCGATGAGCAGTTCTTC. This codes for CASSRQRAVSDEQFF.

The chain links TRBV27 to TRBJ2-7; 8 bases fit TRBD1. The germline V gene has CDR1 MNHEY and CDR2 SMNVEV (reference sequence). The junction had 7 bases not matched to a gene; V was cut back by 3 bases and J by 3 bases. The CDR3 sequence is 15 residues long. CDR3 DNA: TGTGCCAGCAGTTTGAGGACAGGGTGGTTCTACGAGCAGTACTTC. Its protein is CASSLRTGWFYEQYF.

The chain joins TRBV7-2 to TRBJ2-7; TRBD1 aligns across 7 bases. V was pared by 5 bases and J by 0 bases, with 4 bases of the junction left unmatched. Germline CDR1 reads SGHTA; CDR2 reads FQGNSA. The CDR3 covers 14 residues. The CDR3 here is CASSIRDSSYEQYF. The CDR3, as DNA: TGTGCCAGCAGCATCAGGGACAGCTCCTACGAGCAGTACTTC.

The V and J genes are TRBV29-1 and TRBJ2-3; D might be TRBD2 (6 bases). The length of the CDR3 is 14 residues. The V gene's germline CDR1 is SQVTM and CDR2 ANQGSEA. The V end lost 3 bases, the J end lost 4 bases, and 14 bases lay between the germline ends. CDR3 loop: CSVEPGGGADTQYF. DNA for the CDR3: TGCAGCGTTGAGCCTGGGGGAGGCGCAGATACGCAGTATTTT.

The chain couples TRBV28 to TRBJ1-1; a weak D match, TRBD1 (6 bases). Germline V gene sequence: CDR1 MDHEN, CDR2 SYDVKM. The CDR3 spans 12 residues. Between the trimmed V and J ends, which lost 3 bases and 8 bases, there was a span of 10 bases. The CDR3, as DNA: TGTGCCAGCAGTTTGACAGGACCAGAAGCTTTCTTT. It yields the protein CASSLTGPEAFF.

The V and J genes are TRBV28 and TRBJ1-4, with no clear D. The CDR3 is 16 amino acids. The germline CDR1 and CDR2 sequences are MDHEN and SYDVKM. Trimming cost V 3 bases and J 8 bases, with 19 bases left between them. In DNA form, the CDR3 reads TGTGCCAGCAGTTTGATGGAGACTTTAATCGGAGAAAAACTGTTTTTT. It specifies CASSLMETLIGEKLFF.

The chain is built from TRBV19 and TRBJ2-3; 8 nucleotides line up with TRBD2. This CDR3 region has 14 residues. With V trimmed by 4 bases and J by 5 bases, 5 bases remained unmatched. Germline V lookup: CDR1 LNHDA, CDR2 SQIVND (reference sequence). CDR3 in DNA: TGTGCCAGTAGTAACCAGCGGGAGTTAGATACGCAGTATTTT. Encoded protein: CASSNQRELDTQYF.

The chain employs TRBV6-5 and TRBJ1-4, with 9 bases aligning to TRBD1. Germline CDR1 is MNHEY and CDR2 is SVGAGI. The CDR3 has 15 amino acids. V was pared by 5 bases and J by 8 bases, with 9 bases of the junction left unmatched. The chain's CDR3 is CASSHRPDRGEKLFF. In DNA, the CDR3 is TGTGCCAGCAGTCACCGACCTGACAGGGGGGAAAAACTGTTTTTT.

The chain employs TRBV6-5 and TRBJ1-5, with unresolved D. Deletions cut 3 bases from V and 0 bases from J, with 9 bases between. Germline V CDR1 and CDR2: MNHEY, SVGAGI. The CDR3 has 15 amino acids. The DNA of the CDR3 is TGTGCCAGCAGTTATGGTCCCTATAGCAATCAGCCCCAGCATTTT. Translated: CASSYGPYSNQPQHF.

The chain employs TRBV4-2 and TRBJ1-1, with a tentative D call TRBD1 (6 bases). V was clipped by 3 bases and J by 1 base, with 12 bases between them. This CDR3 has 15 amino acids. Germline CDR1 is LGHNA and CDR2 is YNFKEQ. This chain's CDR3 is CASSQLSTGNTEAFF. The CDR3 DNA reads as TGTGCCAGCAGCCAGCTCTCGACAGGGAACACTGAAGCTTTCTTT.

This clone showed up just a few times. This chain uses TRBV28 with TRBJ1-1, with D unclear. The CDR3 runs 13 residues. V shed 2 bases and J shed 6 bases, with 10 bases lying between them. The V gene's germline CDR1 is MDHEN and CDR2 SYDVKM. The CDR3 sequence: CASSLGGEPEAFF. The DNA of the CDR3 is TGTGCCAGCAGTTTAGGAGGCGAACCTGAAGCTTTCTTT.

The V and J genes are TRBV5-1 and TRBJ2-7; D is undetermined. CDR1 is SGHRS and CDR2 is YFSETQ in the germline V gene. V dropped 4 bases and J dropped 1 base, with 9 bases sitting between them. This CDR3 contains 13 residues. The CDR3, as DNA: TGCGCCAGCAGCGTTACAGAATCCTACGAGCAGTACTTC. Its protein is CASSVTESYEQYF.

The chain combines TRBV28 with TRBJ1-5; D not certain. Trimming took off 7 bases at V and 3 bases at J, with 13 bases between the two ends. CDR1 and CDR2 (germline): MDHEN, SYDVKM. The length of the CDR3 is 14 residues. The CDR3 nucleotides read TGTGCCAGCAATCCCGACATACTCAATCAGCCCCAGCATTTT. Translation: CASNPDILNQPQHF.

The chain carries TRBV19 and TRBJ2-7, with TRBD2 matching over 9 bases. The CDR3 totals 15 residues. Germline CDR1 is LNHDA and CDR2 is SQIVND (reference sequence). V trimming: 3 bases; J trimming: 2 bases; junction bases outside the gene matches: 5. The CDR3 spells CASSISRGRAYEQYF. The CDR3 nucleotides read TGTGCCAGTAGTATTTCTCGCGGGAGGGCCTACGAGCAGTACTTC.

This chain links TRBV19 with TRBJ1-2; 8 nucleotides line up with TRBD1. V gave up 4 bases and J gave up 4 bases; unmatched junction bases: 8. Germline V CDR1 and CDR2: LNHDA, SQIVND (reference sequence). This CDR3 has 15 residues. The CDR3 is CASSTRDRFLYGYTF. In nucleotides, the CDR3 is TGTGCCAGTAGTACCCGGGACAGGTTCCTCTATGGCTACACCTTC.

The chain links TRBV2 to TRBJ1-2; the D gene is possibly TRBD1 (5 bases). Per germline, CDR1 SNHLY and CDR2 FYNNEI. The V end was cut by 7 bases, the J end by 0 bases, with 15 bases between. The CDR3 runs to 15 residues. CDR3 sequence: CASNSEGEPNYGYTF. The CDR3 coding sequence is TGTGCCAGCAACTCGGAAGGGGAACCTAACTATGGCTACACCTTC.

The DNA for the CDR3 is TGCAGCGTTGGTAGATCGGGACAGGGGGACGGGGAGCTGTTTTTT. As protein: CSVGRSGQGDGELFF. The chain recombines TRBV29-1 with TRBJ2-2, with 11 bases that match TRBD1. The germline gives CDR1 SQVTM, CDR2 ANQGSEA. The junction had 8 bases not matched to a gene; V was cut back by 4 bases and J by 7 bases. CDR3 length: 15 amino acids.

This chain joins TRBV28 and TRBJ2-2; possibly TRBD2 for D (6 bases). The CDR3 spans 16 residues. Germline V gene lookup returns CDR1 MDHEN and CDR2 SYDVKM. V was shortened by 2 bases and J by 5 bases, with 15 bases between the two germline ends. CDR3 protein: CASSLVGQGGTGELFF. DNA for the CDR3: TGTGCCAGCAGTTTAGTCGGGCAGGGAGGTACCGGGGAGCTGTTTTTT.

V and J are TRBV20-1 and TRBJ1-2; D ambiguous. V lost 2 bases and J lost 1, with 2 bases in between. Per the germline V gene, CDR1 is DFQATT and CDR2 is SNEGSKA (reference sequence). The CDR3 is 11 residues long. CDR3 region: CSARHNYGYTF. CDR3 coding DNA: TGCAGTGCTAGACATAACTATGGCTACACCTTC.